This T cell receptor (beta chain) was observed in a study of cytomegalovirus exposure and HLA in healthy donors. Points on this clone: The antigen remains undetermined.

The CDR3 contains 14 residues. Germline trimming cut 2 bases from V and 2 bases from J; bases unmatched to any gene: 3. Germline CDR1 reads SGHVS; CDR2 reads FNYEAQ. Points from the study as a whole: The investigators catalogued some 160 TCR beta chains as cytomegalovirus-associated. The authors excluded some V segments, including TRBV6-2 and TRBV6-3, as indistinguishable.

Vbeta (60) and Jbeta (13) primers were used in the PCR. Method: immunoSEQ multiplex PCR; TCRdb's copy keeps in-frame clones and lacks some. The table records about 100,000 clones, 60% to 75% of them present only once. The receptor's source is a man aged 50 or older in good health and CMV-seronegative. This chain joins TRBV7-6 and TRBJ2-7; 7 nucleotides match TRBD1. The sequencing input was PBMCs. In nucleotides, the CDR3 is TGTGCCAGCAGCTTAAATCAGGGGGCCTACGAGCAGTACTTC. This translates into CASSLNQGAYEQYF.